The clone carrying this TCR beta chain has more than one count but fewer than ten. The sample originates from a study of blood T cell repertoires in COVID-19. In the original processing: Quantification of nucleated cells was approximated via reference gene primer amplification. This table comes from immunoSEQ multiplex PCR, and its TCRdb copy is limited to in-frame clones, with some not included. V and J calls and clone size come straight from that table; D and trimming were deduced from the DNA. The data show approximately 76,000 clones, about nine tenths seen once. This clonotype originated in a man older than 75 in a cohort sampled during active COVID-19. Sequencing used peripheral blood.

The CDR3 reads CASSAGWSGGSYGYTF. CDR3 in DNA: TGTGCCAGCAGCGCGGGATGGAGTGGGGGAAGCTATGGCTACACCTTC. This chain connects TRBV5-4 to TRBJ1-2; weak D call: TRBD1 (5 bases). Between the trimmed V and J ends, which lost 4 bases and 4 bases, there was a span of 20 bases. The CDR3 runs to 16 residues. The germline CDR1 and CDR2 sequences are SGHNT and YYREEE (reference sequence).